This T cell receptor beta chain was captured in a study of cytomegalovirus exposure and HLA in healthy donors. The CDR3 length is 15 residues. V lost 6 bases, J lost 4 bases, and 4 bases stayed unmatched. Germline values: CDR1 SNHLY, CDR2 FYNNEI. This clone showed up just once. Its antigen is not identified. 13 Jbeta primers and 60 Vbeta primers were used for the PCR. Repertoires were generated with immunoSEQ multiplex PCR, while TCRdb's copy carries only in-frame clones and drops some. This sample carries around 230,000 clones, about 81% of them seen once, and the ten largest clones take about 6.4%. Points from the study as a whole: Some public TCRs appeared in many individuals, while most sequences were rare. Clonal expansion was found to be greater in HLA-associated TCR beta chains than in equally common others in a later analysis.

Though probably carrying unrecorded immune exposures, donors were nominally healthy at sampling. The TCR originated in a man aged 40-49 years in good health and CMV-seropositive. Sequences were obtained from PBMCs. The rearrangement uses TRBV2 and TRBJ2-2; 11 nucleotides match TRBD2. CDR3 coding DNA: TGTGCCAGCAGCGGGACTAGCGGCCTCACCGGGGAGCTGTTTTTT. Amino acids: CASSGTSGLTGELFF.